This is a list of T cell receptor beta chains from one sample in a study of vaccination and CD4 T cells after COVID-19. These receptors have no known antigen. One entry per CDR3 protein results from TCRdb running MiXCR on the PCR reads. The data hold roughly 16,000 distinct CDR3 sequences, with approximately 58% observed a single time. Source: cultured CD4+ T cells from blood, taken after SARS-CoV-2 vaccination. These TCRs come from a human donor with COVID-19. Each CDR3 is given without its conserved first and last residue. Each record gives: V gene, J gene, CDR3 protein.

V: TRBV27
J: TRBJ1-2
CDR3: ASSANRGVGYGYT

V: TRBV6-1
J: TRBJ2-3
CDR3: ASSLRVGDTDTQY

V: TRBV6-1
J: TRBJ2-7
CDR3: ASSDGGTDRYEQY

V: TRBV20-1
J: TRBJ1-6
CDR3: SAYDVGLHNSPLH

V: TRBV6-1
J: TRBJ1-1
CDR3: ASSGGVNTEAF

V: TRBV6-1
J: TRBJ1-5
CDR3: ASSEGSRKPDQPQH

V: TRBV20-1
J: TRBJ2-7
CDR3: SAAGGLWEQY

V: TRBV24-1
J: TRBJ2-5
CDR3: ATSIPSGTGGGETQY

V: TRBV7-2
J: TRBJ2-3
CDR3: ASSLRRGERAQY

V: TRBV12-3/TRBV12-4
J: TRBJ2-7
CDR3: ASSSSRDRGRGEQY

V: TRBV20-1
J: TRBJ2-2
CDR3: SASNRANTGELF

V: TRBV28
J: TRBJ1-3
CDR3: ASSSRTGRSGNTIY

V: TRBV20-1
J: TRBJ1-5
CDR3: SARGKTAYSNQPQH

V: TRBV6-1
J: TRBJ2-2
CDR3: ASTTGPVTGELF

V: TRBV7-7
J: TRBJ2-5
CDR3: ASSYRVGETQY

V: TRBV20-1
J: TRBJ2-7
CDR3: SARDRTGGDYEQY

V: TRBV12-3/TRBV12-4
J: TRBJ2-5
CDR3: ASGYSSGGEETQY

V: TRBV7-9
J: TRBJ2-1
CDR3: ASSLAQETNEQF

V: TRBV11-1
J: TRBJ2-3
CDR3: ASSGRYRTTSTDTQY

V: TRBV21-1
J: TRBJ2-3
CDR3: ASRDSIRAGGTDTQY

V: TRBV30
J: TRBJ1-4
CDR3: AWSMRGSNEKLF

V: TRBV12-3/TRBV12-4
J: TRBJ1-6
CDR3: ASTAGTGWSPLH

V: TRBV5-1
J: TRBJ1-5
CDR3: ASSLGGDQPQH

V: TRBV28
J: TRBJ1-6
CDR3: ASIGGGAVYNSPLH

V: TRBV7-9
J: TRBJ1-3
CDR3: ASSLPLVSGNTIY

V: TRBV6-1
J: TRBJ2-5
CDR3: ASSQGVGPRTQY

V: TRBV7-3
J: TRBJ2-2
CDR3: ASSLERGVTGELF

V: TRBV2
J: TRBJ2-3
CDR3: ASTESTDTQY

V: TRBV7-9
J: TRBJ1-1
CDR3: ASSLSPRRDGTEAF

V: TRBV7-2
J: TRBJ1-2
CDR3: ASSLLGPNYGYT

V: TRBV7-3
J: TRBJ1-1
CDR3: ASSLSRGNTEAF

V: TRBV7-3
J: TRBJ2-1
CDR3: ASSLGGGTGGSEQF

V: TRBV7-2
J: TRBJ2-3
CDR3: ASSRLTGPQRADTQY

V: TRBV7-2
J: TRBJ1-1
CDR3: ASSLGRGRTEAF

V: TRBV5-4
J: TRBJ1-2
CDR3: ASSLPGQNYGYT

V: TRBV2
J: TRBJ1-3
CDR3: ASSGIGSSGNTIY

V: TRBV6-1
J: TRBJ2-7
CDR3: ASTTGAPGEQY

V: TRBV7-9
J: TRBJ2-1
CDR3: ASSLTSGGSHEQF

V: TRBV19
J: TRBJ1-1
CDR3: ARLDGEAF

V: TRBV20-1
J: TRBJ2-5
CDR3: SARGLAGGPGETQY

V: TRBV12-3/TRBV12-4
J: TRBJ2-1
CDR3: ASSRDRGPYNEQF